These 14 T cell receptor beta chains were all obtained from the same sample, sequenced in a study of blood T cells in healthy people across ages. Combining a sample-barcoded 5' primer with a J-beta primer mix, a second PCR ran for roughly 7 to 11 cycles. In TCRdb, the 5' RACE reads were re-called with MiXCR into one record per CDR3 protein. The sample has approximately 2,000,000 distinct CDR3 sequences; 35% to 50% are singletons. The sequenced material came from blood. These receptors were collected from a human donor in good health.

The rearrangement uses TRBV7-2 and TRBJ2-5; D might be TRBD2 (6 bases). Looked up from germline, CDR1 is SGHTA and CDR2 is FQGNSA. The V and J ends lost 6 bases and 2 bases respectively, with 10 bases between them. The CDR3 covers 13 residues. CDR3 sequence reads: CASRDAGQETQYF. The CDR3 nucleotides are TGTGCCAGCAGGGATGCGGGGCAAGAGACCCAGTACTTC.

This clonotype has just a few counts. The rearrangement uses TRBV4-2 and TRBJ1-2, with D possibly TRBD1 on 6 matching bases. Deletions cut 0 bases from V and 8 bases from J, with 13 bases between. The CDR3 consists of 14 residues. The germline V gene encodes CDR1 LGHNA and CDR2 YNFKEQ. DNA for the CDR3: TGTGCCAGCAGCCAAGAGCGGGGTAGGGGGGGCTACACCTTC. This translates into CASSQERGRGGYTF.

V is TRBV12-3 or TRBV12-4 and J is TRBJ1-6, with TRBD1 as a possible D gene (6 bases). CDR3 size: 15 residues. With 7 bases removed from V and 10 bases from J, the gap between germline ends came to 20 bases. This chain's CDR3 is CASIIAGTFESPLHF. CDR3 bases: TGTGCCAGCATTATCGCCGGGACATTCGAGTCACCCCTCCACTTT.

In its sample, this clonotype was seen a few times. This sequence joins TRBV2 and TRBJ2-1; 11 nucleotides agree with TRBD2. The germline gives CDR1 SNHLY, CDR2 FYNNEI. This CDR3 is built from 15 residues. Unmatched junction bases numbered 6, after V lost 5 bases and J lost 6 bases. This CDR3 reads CASSMVAGGRNEQFF. CDR3 DNA sequence: TGTGCCAGCAGTATGGTAGCGGGGGGGCGCAATGAGCAGTTCTTC.

This clonotype has a handful of counts. V usage is TRBV10-3 and J usage is TRBJ2-7, with TRBD2 as a possible D gene (6 bases). The CDR3 is 16 amino acids. Germline V gene data show CDR1 as ENHRY and CDR2 as SYGVKD. Trimming removed 0 bases from V and 2 bases from J, with 14 bases in between. In DNA, the CDR3 is TGTGCCATCAGTGAGTCGCGGAGGGGCAACCCCTACGAGCAGTACTTC. Protein sequence: CAISESRRGNPYEQYF.

This clonotype was seen repeatedly, ten times or more. The chain employs TRBV9 and TRBJ2-5; D ambiguous. The CDR3 covers 14 residues. Between the trimmed V and J ends, which lost 0 bases and 2 bases, there was a span of 8 bases. Looked up from germline, CDR1 is SGDLS and CDR2 is YYNGEE. The CDR3 loop is CASSVGTAQETQYF. CDR3 in DNA: TGTGCCAGCAGCGTAGGTACAGCACAAGAGACCCAGTACTTC.

The chain carries TRBV24-1 and TRBJ2-1, with 7 positions matching TRBD1. This CDR3 region has 14 residues. From germline, CDR1 is KGHDR and CDR2 SFDVKD. After removal of 5 bases from V and 12 bases from J, the junction contained 12 bases not matched to a gene. In DNA, the CDR3 is TGTGCCACCAGTGCCCGTGGAGACAGGGTCGGGCAGTTCTTC. Protein: CATSARGDRVGQFF.

The chain carries TRBV28 and TRBJ1-5, with D maybe TRBD1 (5 bases). Trimming removed 5 bases from V and 8 bases from J, with 10 bases in between. The germline V gene has CDR1 MDHEN and CDR2 SYDVKM. This CDR3 comprises 12 residues. The CDR3 DNA is TGTGCCAGCAGTCCGGGGGGAAAGCCCCAGCATTTT. Protein: CASSPGGKPQHF.

This clonotype was seen more than once but under ten times. The chain joins TRBV20-1 to TRBJ2-5; D assignment may be TRBD1 or TRBD2 (5 bases each). V lost 0 bases and J 2 bases, leaving 10 bases between the germline ends. The CDR3 sequence is 14 residues long. The germline CDR1 and CDR2 sequences are DFQATT and SNEGSKA (reference sequence). CDR3 sequence reads: CSARDWGKQETQYF. DNA for the CDR3: TGCAGTGCTAGAGATTGGGGGAAACAAGAGACCCAGTACTTC.

The rearrangement joins TRBV7-8 to TRBJ1-5; D call uncertain. There are 15 residues in the CDR3. Trimming left V 5 bases short and J 8 bases short, with 19 bases between. Looked up from germline, CDR1 is SGHVS and CDR2 is FQNEAQ. The chain's CDR3 is CASSPARGPREPQHF. For the CDR3, the DNA is TGTGCCAGCAGCCCAGCTCGAGGGCCGCGAGAGCCCCAGCATTTT.

The chain combines TRBV29-1 with TRBJ1-1, with D maybe TRBD1 (6 bases). CDR1 is SQVTM and CDR2 is ANQGSEA in the germline V gene. This CDR3 contains 14 residues. Trimming took off 7 bases at V and 5 bases at J, with 20 bases between the two ends. Here the CDR3 reads CSARRGPLSTEAFF. As DNA, the CDR3 is TGCAGCGCCCGCAGGGGACCCCTGAGTACTGAAGCTTTCTTT.

The rearrangement links TRBV4-2 to TRBJ1-2; D gene uncertain. The germline V gene has CDR1 LGHNA and CDR2 YNFKEQ. V was clipped by 0 bases and J by 8 bases, with 16 bases between them. This CDR3 has 15 amino acids. DNA of the CDR3: TGTGCCAGCAGCCAAGAGACGAGGCAGGCCCACGGCTACACCTTC. Translated: CASSQETRQAHGYTF.

The genes are TRBV5-1 and TRBJ1-5; D may be TRBD1 (6 bases). Germline V gene sequence: CDR1 SGHRS, CDR2 YFSETQ. Trimming removed 6 bases from V and 4 bases from J, with 14 bases in between. The CDR3 has 14 residues. For the CDR3, the DNA is TGCGCCAGCAATAATGGGGGGCCTAATCAGCCCCAGCATTTT. As protein: CASNNGGPNQPQHF.

The chain employs TRBV4-3 and TRBJ2-5; D remains ambiguous. Germline V gene lookup returns CDR1 LGHNA and CDR2 YSLEER. CDR3 length equals 17 residues. Trimming stripped 0 bases from V and 5 bases from J, with 19 bases between. In nucleotides, the CDR3 is TGCGCCAGCAGCCAAGATCTTACCACCGTGCGTCTGGAGACCCAGTACTTC. Its translation is CASSQDLTTVRLETQYF.